At least ten counts were recorded for the clone carrying this TCR beta chain. This sample was taken from a study of low-dose radiotherapy and immunotherapy resistance in tumors. Across the study: Cohort 1 was given 0.5 Gy fractions every 2 weeks, 6.5 Gy in total.

The V gene's germline CDR1 is MDHEN and CDR2 SYDVKM. The CDR3 contains 16 residues. V trimming: 5 bases; J trimming: 5 bases; junction bases outside the gene matches: 11. TRAV and TRBV primers primed cDNA for both TCRalpha and TCRbeta. A 20-cycle PCR with a constant-region primer and V-primer adapter amplified TCRs. Each CDR3 protein gets one entry after TCRdb re-called the reads with MiXCR. The data show tens of thousands of distinct CDR3 sequences, under 10% seen once. As to time point: before trial treatment. Material: PBMCs, obtained before treatment. This TCR derives from a male donor with prostate cancer. The chain links TRBV28 to TRBJ1-4; 7 bases match TRBD1. CDR3 DNA sequence: TGTGCCAGCAGTACATACCGACAGGGAAAAAATGAAAAACTGTTTTTT. Translating gives CASSTYRQGKNEKLFF.